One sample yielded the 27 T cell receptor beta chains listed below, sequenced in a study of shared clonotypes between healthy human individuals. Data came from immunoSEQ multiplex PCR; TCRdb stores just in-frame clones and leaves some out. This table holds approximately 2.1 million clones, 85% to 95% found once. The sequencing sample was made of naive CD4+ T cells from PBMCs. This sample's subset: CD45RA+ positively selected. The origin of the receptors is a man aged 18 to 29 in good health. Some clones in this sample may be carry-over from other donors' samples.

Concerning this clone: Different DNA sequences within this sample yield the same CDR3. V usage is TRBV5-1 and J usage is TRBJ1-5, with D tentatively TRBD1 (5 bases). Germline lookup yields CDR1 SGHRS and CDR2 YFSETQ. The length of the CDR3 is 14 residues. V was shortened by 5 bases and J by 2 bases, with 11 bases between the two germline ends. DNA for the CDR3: TGCGCCAGCAGTCCAGGGACCGGCAATCAGCCCCAGCATTTT. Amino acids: CASSPGTGNQPQHF. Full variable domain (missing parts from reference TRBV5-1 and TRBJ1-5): KAGVTQTPRYLIKTRGQQVTLSCSPISGHRSVSWYQQTPGQGLQFLFEYFSETQRNKGNFPGRFSGRQFSNSRSEMNVSTLELGDSALYLCASSPGTGNQPQHFGDGTRLSIL.

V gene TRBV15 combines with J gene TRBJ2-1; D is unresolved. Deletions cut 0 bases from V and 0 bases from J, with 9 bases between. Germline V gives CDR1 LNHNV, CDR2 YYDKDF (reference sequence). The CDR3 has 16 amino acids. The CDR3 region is CATSREASRSYNEQFF. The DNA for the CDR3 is TGTGCCACCAGCAGAGAGGCTAGTCGCTCCTACAATGAGCAGTTCTTC.

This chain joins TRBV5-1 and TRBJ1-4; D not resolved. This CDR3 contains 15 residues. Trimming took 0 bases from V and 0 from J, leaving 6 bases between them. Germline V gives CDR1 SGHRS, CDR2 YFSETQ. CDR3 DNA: TGCGCCAGCAGCTTGGCCGAGGCAACTAATGAAAAACTGTTTTTT. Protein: CASSLAEATNEKLFF. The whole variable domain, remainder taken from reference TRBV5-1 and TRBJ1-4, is KAGVTQTPRYLIKTRGQQVTLSCSPISGHRSVSWYQQTPGQGLQFLFEYFSETQRNKGNFPGRFSGRQFSNSRSEMNVSTLELGDSALYLCASSLAEATNEKLFFGSGTQLSVL.

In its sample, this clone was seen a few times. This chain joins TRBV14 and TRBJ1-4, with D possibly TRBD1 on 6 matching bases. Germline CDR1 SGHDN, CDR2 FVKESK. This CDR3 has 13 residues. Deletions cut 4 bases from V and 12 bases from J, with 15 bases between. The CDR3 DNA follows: TGTGCCAGCAGCCGAGTGACAGGACGAGAACTGTTTTTT. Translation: CASSRVTGRELFF. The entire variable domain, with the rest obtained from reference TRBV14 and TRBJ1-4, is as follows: EAGVTQFPSHSVIEKGQTVTLRCDPISGHDNLYWYRRVMGKEIKFLLHFVKESKQDESGMPNNRFLAERTGGTYSTLKVQPAELEDSGVYFCASSRVTGRELFFGSGTQLSVL.

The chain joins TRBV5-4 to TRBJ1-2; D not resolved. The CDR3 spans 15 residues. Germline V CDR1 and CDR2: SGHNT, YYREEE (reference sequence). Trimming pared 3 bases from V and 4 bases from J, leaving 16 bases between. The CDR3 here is CASSSPVTWGYGYTF. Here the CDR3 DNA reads TGTGCCAGCAGCTCGCCCGTTACATGGGGCTATGGCTACACCTTC.

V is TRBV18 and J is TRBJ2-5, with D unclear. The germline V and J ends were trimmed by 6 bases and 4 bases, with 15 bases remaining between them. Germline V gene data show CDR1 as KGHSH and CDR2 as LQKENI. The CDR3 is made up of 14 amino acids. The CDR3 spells CASSAPGRPETQYF. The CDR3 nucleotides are TGTGCCAGCTCCGCGCCCGGTCGGCCAGAGACCCAGTACTTC.

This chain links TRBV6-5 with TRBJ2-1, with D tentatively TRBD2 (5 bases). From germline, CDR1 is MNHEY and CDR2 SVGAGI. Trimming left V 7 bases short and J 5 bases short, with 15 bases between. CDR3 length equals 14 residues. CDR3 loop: CASKLPSSHNEQFF. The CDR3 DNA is TGTGCCAGCAAGCTTCCTAGCAGCCACAATGAGCAGTTCTTC.

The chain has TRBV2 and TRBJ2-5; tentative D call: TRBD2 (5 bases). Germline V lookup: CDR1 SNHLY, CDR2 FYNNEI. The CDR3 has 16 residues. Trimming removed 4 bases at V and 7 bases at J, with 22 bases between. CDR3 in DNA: TGTGCCAGCAGTGTCTATCGGGGTGCTGTTGGGGTGACCCAGTACTTC. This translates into CASSVYRGAVGVTQYF.

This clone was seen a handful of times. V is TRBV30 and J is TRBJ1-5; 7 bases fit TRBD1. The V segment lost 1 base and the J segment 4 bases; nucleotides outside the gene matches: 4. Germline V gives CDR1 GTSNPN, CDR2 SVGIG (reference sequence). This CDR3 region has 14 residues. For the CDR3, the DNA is TGTGCCTGGAGTGGGGACAGCCATAATCAGCCCCAGCATTTT. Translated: CAWSGDSHNQPQHF. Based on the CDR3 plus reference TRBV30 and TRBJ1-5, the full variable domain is SQTIHQWPATLVQPVGSPLSLECTVEGTSNPNLYWYRQAAGRGLQLLFYSVGIGQISSEVPQNLSASRPQDRQFILSSKKLLLSDSGFYLCAWSGDSHNQPQHFGDGTRLSIL.

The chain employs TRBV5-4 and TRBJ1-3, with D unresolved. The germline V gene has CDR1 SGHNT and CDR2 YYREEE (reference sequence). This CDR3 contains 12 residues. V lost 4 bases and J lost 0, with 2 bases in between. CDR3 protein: CASSLSGNTIYF. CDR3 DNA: TGTGCCAGCAGCCTCTCTGGAAACACCATATATTTT.

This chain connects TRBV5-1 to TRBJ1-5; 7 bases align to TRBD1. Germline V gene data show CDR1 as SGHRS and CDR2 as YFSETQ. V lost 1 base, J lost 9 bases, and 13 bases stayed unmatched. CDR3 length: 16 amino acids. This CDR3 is CASSLLPTGQSGPQHF. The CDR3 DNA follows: TGCGCCAGCAGCTTGTTACCGACAGGGCAGTCGGGGCCCCAGCATTTT.

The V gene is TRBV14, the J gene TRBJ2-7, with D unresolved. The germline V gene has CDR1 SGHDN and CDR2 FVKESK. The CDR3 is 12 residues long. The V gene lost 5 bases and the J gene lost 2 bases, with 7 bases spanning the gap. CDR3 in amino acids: CASSLNTYEQYF. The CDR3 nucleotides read TGTGCCAGCAGCTTGAATACCTACGAGCAGTACTTC.

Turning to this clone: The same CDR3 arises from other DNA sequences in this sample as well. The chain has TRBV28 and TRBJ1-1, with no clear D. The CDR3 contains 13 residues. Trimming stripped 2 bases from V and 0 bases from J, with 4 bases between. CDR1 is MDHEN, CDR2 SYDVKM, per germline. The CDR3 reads CASSLQLNTEAFF. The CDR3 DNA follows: TGTGCCAGCAGTTTACAGTTGAACACTGAAGCTTTCTTT.

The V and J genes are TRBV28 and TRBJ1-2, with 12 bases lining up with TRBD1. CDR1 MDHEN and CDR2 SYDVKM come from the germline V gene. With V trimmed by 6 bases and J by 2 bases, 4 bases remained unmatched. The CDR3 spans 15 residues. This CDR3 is CASRTGTGGNYGYTF. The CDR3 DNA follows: TGTGCCAGCAGGACCGGGACAGGGGGCAACTATGGCTACACCTTC.

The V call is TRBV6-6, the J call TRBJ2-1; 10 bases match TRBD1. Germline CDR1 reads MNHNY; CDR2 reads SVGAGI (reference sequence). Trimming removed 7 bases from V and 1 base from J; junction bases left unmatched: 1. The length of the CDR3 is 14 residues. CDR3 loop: CASKGQGSYNEQFF. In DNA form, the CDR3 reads TGTGCCAGCAAGGGACAGGGGTCCTACAATGAGCAGTTCTTC.

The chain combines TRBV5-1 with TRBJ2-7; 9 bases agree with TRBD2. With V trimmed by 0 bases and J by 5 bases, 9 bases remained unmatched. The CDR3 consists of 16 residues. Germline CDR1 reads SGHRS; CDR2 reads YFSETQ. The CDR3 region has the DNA TGCGCCAGCAGCTTGGTAATGGGCGGGAGGGTCGACGAGCAGTACTTC. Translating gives CASSLVMGGRVDEQYF.

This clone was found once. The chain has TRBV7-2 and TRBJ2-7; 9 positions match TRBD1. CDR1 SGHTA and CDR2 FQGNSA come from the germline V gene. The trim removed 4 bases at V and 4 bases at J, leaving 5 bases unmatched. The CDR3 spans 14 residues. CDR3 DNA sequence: TGTGCCAGCAGCTCGGACAGGGGAGTATACGAGCAGTACTTC. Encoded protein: CASSSDRGVYEQYF.

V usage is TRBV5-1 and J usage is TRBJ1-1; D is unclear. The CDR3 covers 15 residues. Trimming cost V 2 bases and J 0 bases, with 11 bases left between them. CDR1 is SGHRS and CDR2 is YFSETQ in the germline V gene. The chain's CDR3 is CASSFGAAMNTEAFF. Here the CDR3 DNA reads TGCGCCAGCAGCTTTGGAGCGGCAATGAACACTGAAGCTTTCTTT.

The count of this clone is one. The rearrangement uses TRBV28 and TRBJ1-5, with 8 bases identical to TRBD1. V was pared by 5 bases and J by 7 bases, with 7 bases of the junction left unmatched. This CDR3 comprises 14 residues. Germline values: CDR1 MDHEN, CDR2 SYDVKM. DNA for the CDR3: TGTGCCAGCAGTCCCCGGACAGGGATACAGCCCCAGCATTTT. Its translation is CASSPRTGIQPQHF.

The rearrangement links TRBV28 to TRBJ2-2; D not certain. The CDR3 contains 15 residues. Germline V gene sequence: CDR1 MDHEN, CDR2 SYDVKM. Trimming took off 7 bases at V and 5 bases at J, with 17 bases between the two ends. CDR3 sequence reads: CASTTMGLRTGELFF. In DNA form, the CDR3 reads TGTGCCAGCACTACGATGGGATTGAGGACCGGGGAGCTGTTTTTT.

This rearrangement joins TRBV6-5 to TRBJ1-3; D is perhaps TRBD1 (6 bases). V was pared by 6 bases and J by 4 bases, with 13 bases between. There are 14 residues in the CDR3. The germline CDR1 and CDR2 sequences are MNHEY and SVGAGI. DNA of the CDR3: TGTGCCAGCAGCCCAACAGGGCGAGGAAACACCATATATTTT. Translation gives CASSPTGRGNTIYF.

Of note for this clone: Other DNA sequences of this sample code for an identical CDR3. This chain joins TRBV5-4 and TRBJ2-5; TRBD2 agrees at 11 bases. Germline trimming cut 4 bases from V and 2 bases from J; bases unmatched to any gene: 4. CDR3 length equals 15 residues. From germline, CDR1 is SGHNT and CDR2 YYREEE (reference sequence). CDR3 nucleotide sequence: TGTGCCAGCAGCCTGAGGACTAGCGGGCAAGAGACCCAGTACTTC. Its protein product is CASSLRTSGQETQYF.

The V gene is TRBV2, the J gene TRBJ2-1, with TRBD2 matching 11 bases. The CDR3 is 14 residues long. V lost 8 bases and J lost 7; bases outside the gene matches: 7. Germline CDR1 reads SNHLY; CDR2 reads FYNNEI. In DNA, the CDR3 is TGTGCCAGCCTTCGGACTAGCGGGTCTAATGAGCAGTTCTTC. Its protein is CASLRTSGSNEQFF.

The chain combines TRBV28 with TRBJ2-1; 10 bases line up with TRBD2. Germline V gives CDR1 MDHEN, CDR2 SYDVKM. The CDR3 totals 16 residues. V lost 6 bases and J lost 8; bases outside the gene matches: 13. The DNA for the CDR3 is TGTGCCAGCAGCTCCCCCGGGACTAGCGCGGAGGATGAGCAGTTCTTC. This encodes CASSSPGTSAEDEQFF.

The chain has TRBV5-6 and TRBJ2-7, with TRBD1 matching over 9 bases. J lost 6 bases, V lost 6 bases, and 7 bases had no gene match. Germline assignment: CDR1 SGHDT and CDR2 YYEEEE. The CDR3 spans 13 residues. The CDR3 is CASTGQGTFEQYF. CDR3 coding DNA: TGTGCCAGCACGGGACAGGGAACGTTCGAGCAGTACTTC.

The CDR3: CASSPSLQRGRTNEQFF. For the CDR3, the DNA is TGTGCCAGCAGTCCCAGCTTGCAGCGGGGGCGGACCAATGAGCAGTTCTTC. The chain couples TRBV6-4 to TRBJ2-1; 8 nucleotides match TRBD2. CDR1 is MRHNA and CDR2 is SNTAGT in the germline V gene. The junction had 15 bases not matched to a gene; V was cut back by 5 bases and J by 6 bases. The CDR3 has 17 amino acids.

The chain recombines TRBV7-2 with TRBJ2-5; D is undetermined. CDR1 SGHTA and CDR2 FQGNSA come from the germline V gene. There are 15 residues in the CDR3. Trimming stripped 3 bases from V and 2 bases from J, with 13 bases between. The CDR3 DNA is TGTGCCAGCAGCTTCTTCGTCAGTCCTCAAGAGACCCAGTACTTC. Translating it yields CASSFFVSPQETQYF.